This TCR beta chain was identified during a study of identical twins. TCRdb fed the 5' RACE reads into MiXCR, producing one record per CDR3 protein. The sample lists about 220,000 distinct CDR3 sequences; about 6.7% were seen once. Trimming left V 6 bases short and J 6 bases short, with 9 bases between. The CDR3 extends over 11 amino acids. These records were also assigned to another study, of T cells expressing NK-cell markers.

This clonotype originated in a woman younger than 30 in good health. The V call is TRBV12-3 or TRBV12-4, the J call TRBJ2-7; D is unclear. Sequenced: CD8+ T cells sorted from blood. This chain's CDR3 is CASSQSTEQYF. The CDR3 DNA sequence: TGTGCCAGCAGCCAGAGCACCGAGCAGTACTTC.